This T cell receptor (beta chain) was sequenced for a study of T cell responses to AZD1222 COVID-19 vaccine. As for the study in general: Whether given at about 4 or about 12 weeks, second doses were pooled.

The study's findings and limits: Spike-specific TCR breadth and depth grew following two AZD1222 doses. Mostly white British, mostly female donors; authors suggested clonal diversity may be underestimated.

This CDR3 spans 12 amino acids. The V gene's germline CDR1 is SGHAT and CDR2 FQNNGV. Trimming cost V 2 bases and J 2 bases, with 3 bases left between them. A note on this clone: Antigen specificity is unknown.

Produced via immunoSEQ multiplex PCR; TCRdb's table is partial and in-frame only. This sample has over 150,000 clones; 80% to 90% occur once, and the top ten carry 6.5% to 8.5%. This TCR came from an adult in good health. This chain connects TRBV11-2 to TRBJ1-2; no definite D call. The material sequenced was peripheral blood, taken on day 0 of AZD1222 vaccination. CDR3 DNA: TGTGCCAGCAGCTTACAAAACTATGGCTACACCTTC. It specifies CASSLQNYGYTF.